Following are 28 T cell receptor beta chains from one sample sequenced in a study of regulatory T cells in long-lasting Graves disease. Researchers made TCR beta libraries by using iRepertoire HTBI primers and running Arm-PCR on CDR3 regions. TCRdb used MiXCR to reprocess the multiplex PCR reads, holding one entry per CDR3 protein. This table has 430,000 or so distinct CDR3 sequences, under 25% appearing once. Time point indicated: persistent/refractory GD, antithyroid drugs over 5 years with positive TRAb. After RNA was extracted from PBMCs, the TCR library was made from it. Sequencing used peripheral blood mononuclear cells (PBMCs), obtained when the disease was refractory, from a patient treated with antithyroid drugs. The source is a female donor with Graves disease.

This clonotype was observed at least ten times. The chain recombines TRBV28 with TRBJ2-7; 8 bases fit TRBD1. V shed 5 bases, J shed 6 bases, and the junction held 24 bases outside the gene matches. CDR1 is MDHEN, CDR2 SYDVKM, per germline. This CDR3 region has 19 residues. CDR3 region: CASSPTGQGGRLRGGEQYF. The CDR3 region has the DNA TGTGCCAGCAGTCCCACAGGACAGGGAGGACGACTACGAGGCGGCGAGCAGTACTTC.

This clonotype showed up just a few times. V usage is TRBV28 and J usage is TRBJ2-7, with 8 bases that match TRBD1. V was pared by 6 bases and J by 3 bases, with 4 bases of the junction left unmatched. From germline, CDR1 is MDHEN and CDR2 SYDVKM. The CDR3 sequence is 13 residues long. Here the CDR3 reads CASRGGQVYEQYF. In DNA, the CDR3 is TGTGCCAGCAGGGGGGGACAGGTCTACGAGCAGTACTTC.

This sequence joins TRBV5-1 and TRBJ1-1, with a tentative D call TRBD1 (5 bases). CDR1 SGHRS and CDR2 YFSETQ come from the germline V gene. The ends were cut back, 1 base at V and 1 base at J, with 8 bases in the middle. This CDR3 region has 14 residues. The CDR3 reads CASSLLGENTEAFF. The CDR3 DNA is TGCGCCAGCAGCTTGTTAGGGGAGAACACTGAAGCTTTCTTT.

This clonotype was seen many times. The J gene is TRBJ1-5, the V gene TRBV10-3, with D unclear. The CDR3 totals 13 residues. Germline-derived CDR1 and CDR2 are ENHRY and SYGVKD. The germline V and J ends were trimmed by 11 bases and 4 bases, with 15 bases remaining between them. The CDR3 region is CAANGGSNQPQHF. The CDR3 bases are TGTGCCGCAAATGGCGGATCAAATCAGCCCCAGCATTTT.

CDR3 nucleotides: TGCGCCAGCAGCCCCCCTCGGGGAAACAGGGACGGAACCTACGAGCAGTACTTC. It encodes CASSPPRGNRDGTYEQYF. The chain combines TRBV4-1 with TRBJ2-7; a possible D gene is TRBD1 (6 bases). This CDR3 has 18 amino acids. Germline loops: CDR1 MGHRA, CDR2 YSYEKL. V was clipped by 4 bases and J by 2 bases, with 24 bases between them.

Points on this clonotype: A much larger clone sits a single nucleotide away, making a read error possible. CDR3 nucleotides: TGCAGTGCCCCTGATTACATCTCGAACACTGAAGCTTTCTTT. This gives the protein CSAPDYISNTEAFF. This chain links TRBV20-1 with TRBJ1-1, with D hard to call. This CDR3 is built from 14 residues. In germline, CDR1 is DFQATT, CDR2 SNEGSKA (reference sequence). Trimming took off 6 bases at V and 1 base at J, with 15 bases between the two ends.

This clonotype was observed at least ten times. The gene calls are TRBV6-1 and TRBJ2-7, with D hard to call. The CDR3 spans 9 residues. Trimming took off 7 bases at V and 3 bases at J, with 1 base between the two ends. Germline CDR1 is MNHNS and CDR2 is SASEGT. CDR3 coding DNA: TGTGCCAGCAACTACGAGCAGTACTTC. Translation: CASNYEQYF.

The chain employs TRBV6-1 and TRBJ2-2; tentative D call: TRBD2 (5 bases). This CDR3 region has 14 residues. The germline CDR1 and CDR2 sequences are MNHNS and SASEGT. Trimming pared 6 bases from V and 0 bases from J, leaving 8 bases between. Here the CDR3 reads CASSREPNTGELFF. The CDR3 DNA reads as TGTGCCAGCAGCCGGGAACCGAACACCGGGGAGCTGTTTTTT.

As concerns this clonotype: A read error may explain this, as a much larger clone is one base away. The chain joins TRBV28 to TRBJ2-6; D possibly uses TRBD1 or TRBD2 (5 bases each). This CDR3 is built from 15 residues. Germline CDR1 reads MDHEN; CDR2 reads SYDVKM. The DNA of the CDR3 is TGTACCAGCAGTCGCCGGGGCGCTGGGGCCAACGTCCTGACTTTC. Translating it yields CTSSRRGAGANVLTF.

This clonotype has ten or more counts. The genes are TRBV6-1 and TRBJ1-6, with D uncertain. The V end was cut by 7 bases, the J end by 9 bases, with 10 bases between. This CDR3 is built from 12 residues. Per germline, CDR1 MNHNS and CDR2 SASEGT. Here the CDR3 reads CASKLEGSPLHF. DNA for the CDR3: TGTGCCAGCAAACTCGAGGGTTCACCCCTCCACTTT.

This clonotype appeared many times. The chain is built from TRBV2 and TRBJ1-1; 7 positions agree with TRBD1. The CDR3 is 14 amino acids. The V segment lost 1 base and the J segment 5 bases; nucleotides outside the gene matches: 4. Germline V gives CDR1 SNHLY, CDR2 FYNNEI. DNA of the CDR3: TGTGCCAGCAGTGAAGTCATACAGGGGACTGAAGCTTTCTTT. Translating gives CASSEVIQGTEAFF.

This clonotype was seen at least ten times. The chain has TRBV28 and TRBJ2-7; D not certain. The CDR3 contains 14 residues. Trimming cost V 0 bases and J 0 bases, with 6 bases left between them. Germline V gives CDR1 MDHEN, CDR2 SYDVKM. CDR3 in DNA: TGTGCCAGCAGTTTATGGAGAAGCTCCTACGAGCAGTACTTC. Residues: CASSLWRSSYEQYF.

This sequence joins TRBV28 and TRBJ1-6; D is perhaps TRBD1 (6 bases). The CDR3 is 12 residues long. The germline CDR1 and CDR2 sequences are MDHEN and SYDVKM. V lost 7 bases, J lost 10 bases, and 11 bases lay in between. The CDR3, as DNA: TGTGCCAGCATGGGGGCGGGATCACCCCTCCACTTT. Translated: CASMGAGSPLHF.

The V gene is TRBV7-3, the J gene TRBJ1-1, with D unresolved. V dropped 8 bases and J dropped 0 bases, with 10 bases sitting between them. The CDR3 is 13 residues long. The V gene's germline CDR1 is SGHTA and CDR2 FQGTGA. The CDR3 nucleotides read TGTGCCAGCCATTGGACCCTGAACACTGAAGCTTTCTTT. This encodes CASHWTLNTEAFF. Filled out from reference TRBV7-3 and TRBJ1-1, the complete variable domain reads GAGVSQTPSNKVTEKGKYVELRCDPISGHTALYWYRQSLGQGPEFLIYFQGTGAADDSGLPNDRFFAVRPEGSVSTLKIQRTERGDSAVYLCASHWTLNTEAFFGQGTRLTVV.

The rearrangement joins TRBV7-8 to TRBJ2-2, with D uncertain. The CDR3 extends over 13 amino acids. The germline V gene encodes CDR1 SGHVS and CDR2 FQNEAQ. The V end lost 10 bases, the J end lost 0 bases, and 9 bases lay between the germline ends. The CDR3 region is CATVTPNTGELFF. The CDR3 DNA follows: TGTGCCACGGTGACTCCGAACACCGGGGAGCTGTTTTTT. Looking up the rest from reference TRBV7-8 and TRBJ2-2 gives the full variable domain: GAGVSQSPRYKVAKRGQDVALRCDPISGHVSLFWYQQALGQGPEFLTYFQNEAQLDKSGLPSDRFFAERPEGSVSTLKIQRTQQEDSAVYLCATVTPNTGELFFGEGSRLTVL.

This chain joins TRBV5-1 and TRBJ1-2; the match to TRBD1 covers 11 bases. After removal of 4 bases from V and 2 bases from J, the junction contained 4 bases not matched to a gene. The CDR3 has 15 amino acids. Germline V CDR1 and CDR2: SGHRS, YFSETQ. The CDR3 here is CASSIGQGANYGYTF. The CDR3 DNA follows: TGCGCCAGCAGCATCGGACAGGGGGCGAACTATGGCTACACCTTC.

Written as DNA, the CDR3 is TGTGCCATCAGTGATAGAAGGGGGACCTCTGGAAACACCATATATTTT. Its translation: CAISDRRGTSGNTIYF. The chain uses TRBV10-3 and TRBJ1-3; maybe TRBD1 (6 bases). V gave up 3 bases and J gave up 0 bases, with 12 bases separating them. CDR1 is ENHRY, CDR2 SYGVKD, per germline. The CDR3 has 16 residues.

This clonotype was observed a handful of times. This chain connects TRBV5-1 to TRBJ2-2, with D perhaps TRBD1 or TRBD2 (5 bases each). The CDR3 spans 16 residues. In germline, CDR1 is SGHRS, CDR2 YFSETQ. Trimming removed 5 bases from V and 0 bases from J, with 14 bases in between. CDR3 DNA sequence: TGCGCCAGCAGGGGGGACGGGGCCTCGAACACCGGGGAGCTGTTTTTT. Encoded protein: CASRGDGASNTGELFF.

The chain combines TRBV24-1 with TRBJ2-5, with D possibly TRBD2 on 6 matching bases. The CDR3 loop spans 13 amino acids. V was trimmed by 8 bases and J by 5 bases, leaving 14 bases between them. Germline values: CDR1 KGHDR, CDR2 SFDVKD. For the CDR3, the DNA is TGTGCCACCAAAGGCGGTAGCGGCGAGACCCAGTACTTC. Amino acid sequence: CATKGGSGETQYF.

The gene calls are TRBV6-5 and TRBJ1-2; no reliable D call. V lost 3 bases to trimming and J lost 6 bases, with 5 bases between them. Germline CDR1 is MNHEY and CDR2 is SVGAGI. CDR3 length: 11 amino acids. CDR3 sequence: CASSYPDGYTF. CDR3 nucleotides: TGTGCCAGCAGTTATCCCGATGGCTACACCTTC.

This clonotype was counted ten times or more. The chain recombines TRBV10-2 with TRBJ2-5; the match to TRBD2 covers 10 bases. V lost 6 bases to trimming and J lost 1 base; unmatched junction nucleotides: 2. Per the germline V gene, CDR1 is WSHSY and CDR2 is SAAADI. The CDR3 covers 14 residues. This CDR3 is CASRSGRAQETQYF. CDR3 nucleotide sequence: TGCGCCAGCAGAAGCGGGAGGGCCCAAGAGACCCAGTACTTC.

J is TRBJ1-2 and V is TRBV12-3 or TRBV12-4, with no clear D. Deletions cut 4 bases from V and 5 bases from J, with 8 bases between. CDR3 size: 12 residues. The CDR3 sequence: CASSSTSYGYTF. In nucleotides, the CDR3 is TGTGCCAGCAGTTCGACCTCGTATGGCTACACCTTC.

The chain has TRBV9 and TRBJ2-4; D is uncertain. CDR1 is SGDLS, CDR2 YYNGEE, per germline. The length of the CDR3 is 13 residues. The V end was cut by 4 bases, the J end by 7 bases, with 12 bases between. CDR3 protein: CASSSSDGNIQYF. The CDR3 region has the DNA TGTGCCAGCAGCTCCTCGGACGGGAACATTCAGTACTTC.

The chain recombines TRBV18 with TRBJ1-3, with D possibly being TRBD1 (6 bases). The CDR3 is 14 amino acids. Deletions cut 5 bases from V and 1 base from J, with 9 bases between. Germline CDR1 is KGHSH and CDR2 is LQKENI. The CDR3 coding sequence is TGTGCCAGCTCAGCACAGGGTTCTGGAAACACCATATATTTT. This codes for CASSAQGSGNTIYF.

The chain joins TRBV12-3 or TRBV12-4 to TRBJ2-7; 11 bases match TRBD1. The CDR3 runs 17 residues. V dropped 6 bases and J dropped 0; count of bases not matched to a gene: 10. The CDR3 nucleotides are TGTGCCAGCAGCTCAAAGGGGGGACAGGGGGTCTCCTACGAGCAGTACTTC. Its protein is CASSSKGGQGVSYEQYF.

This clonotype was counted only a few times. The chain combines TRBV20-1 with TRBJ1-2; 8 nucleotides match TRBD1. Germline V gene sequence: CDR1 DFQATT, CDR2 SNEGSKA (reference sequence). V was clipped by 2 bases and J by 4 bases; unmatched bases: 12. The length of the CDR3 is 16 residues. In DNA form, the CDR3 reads TGCAGTGCTAGATCTCAGGGGGCGCGACCAAGCTATGGCTACACCTTC. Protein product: CSARSQGARPSYGYTF.

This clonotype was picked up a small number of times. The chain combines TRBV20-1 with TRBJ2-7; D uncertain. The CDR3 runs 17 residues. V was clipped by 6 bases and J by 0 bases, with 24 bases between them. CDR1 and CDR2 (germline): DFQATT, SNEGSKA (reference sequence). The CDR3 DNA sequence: TGCAGTGCCCAGACGATGCGTAAGGATTTAAGCTCCTACGAGCAGTACTTC. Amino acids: CSAQTMRKDLSSYEQYF.

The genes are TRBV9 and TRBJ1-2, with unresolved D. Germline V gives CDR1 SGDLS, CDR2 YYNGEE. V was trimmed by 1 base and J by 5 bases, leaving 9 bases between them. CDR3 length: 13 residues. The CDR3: CASSVSREYGYTF. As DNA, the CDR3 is TGTGCCAGCAGCGTATCTCGGGAATATGGCTACACCTTC.